This section outlines one T cell receptor beta chain sequence together with its context. Antigen: not known. Those who donated were healthy bone marrow donors. The sample originates from a study of cytomegalovirus exposure and HLA in healthy donors. About the study: Within an early data release were around 80 million unique TCRs drawn from HLA-typed donors. Study findings and constraints: Previously analyzed data showed that most TCR beta V segments were productive at a frequency of about 90% or about 30%.

The PCR employed 60 Vbeta primers together with 13 Jbeta primers. Using immunoSEQ multiplex PCR, the repertoire was profiled, and TCRdb retains in-frame clones only, with some absent. The data contain approximately 110,000 clones, roughly 80% of them singletons. Germline V lookup: CDR1 SGHKS, CDR2 YYEKEE (reference sequence). The CDR3 length is 15 residues. The V end was cut by 4 bases, the J end by 5 bases, with 16 bases between. The origin of this receptor is a female donor in good health and CMV-seropositive. Sequenced material: PBMCs. The chain carries TRBV5-5 and TRBJ1-5, with D uncertain. CDR3 region: CASSEGGIIHQPQHF. The CDR3 coding sequence is TGTGCCAGCAGCGAAGGAGGCATTATCCATCAGCCCCAGCATTTT.